Below, 24 T cell receptor beta chains from the same sample are listed, as sequenced in a study of blood T cell repertoires in COVID-19. Sequencing used immunoSEQ multiplex PCR; TCRdb keeps in-frame clones, though not all of them. Counted here are approximately 56,000 clones, 85% to 90% occurring once; the ten biggest clones make up roughly 10%. Sequences were obtained from peripheral blood. The receptor set was obtained from a man aged 80 or over with active or convalescent COVID-19.

This chain links TRBV6-5 with TRBJ1-5; the D is unclear. The CDR3 totals 15 residues. Germline-derived CDR1 and CDR2 are MNHEY and SVGAGI. V was shortened by 7 bases and J by 2 bases, with 15 bases between the two germline ends. Here the CDR3 reads CASMGVPGGNQPQHF. DNA of the CDR3: TGTGCCAGCATGGGTGTCCCCGGGGGCAATCAGCCCCAGCATTTT.

The V and J genes are TRBV3-1 (or the pseudogene TRBV3-2) and TRBJ2-2; the D is unclear. The CDR3 is 15 amino acids. Trimming stripped 0 bases from V and 1 base from J, with 6 bases between. Germline values: CDR1 LGHDT, CDR2 YNNKEL (reference sequence). The DNA for the CDR3 is TGTGCCAGCAGCCAAGATGGCGGGAACACCGGGGAGCTGTTTTTT. This sequence encodes CASSQDGGNTGELFF.

This chain links TRBV4-3 with TRBJ2-2; TRBD2 matches at 9 bases. The ends lost 0 bases at V and 0 bases at J; junction bases unmatched: 11. The V gene's germline CDR1 is LGHNA and CDR2 YSLEER. CDR3 length: 20 amino acids. The chain's CDR3 is CASSQDIPRASGTNTGELFF. CDR3 nucleotide sequence: TGCGCCAGCAGCCAAGACATTCCGAGGGCTAGCGGGACGAACACCGGGGAGCTGTTTTTT.

This rearrangement joins TRBV2 to TRBJ1-6; D is unresolved. From germline, CDR1 is SNHLY and CDR2 FYNNEI. This CDR3 region has 11 residues. Trimming removed 6 bases at V and 8 bases at J, with 5 bases between. The CDR3 region has the DNA TGTGCCAGCAGAGGAGATTCACCCCTCCACTTT. Protein: CASRGDSPLHF.

This sequence joins TRBV7-9 and TRBJ2-7; D perhaps matches TRBD1 (5 bases). CDR1 SEHNR and CDR2 FQNEAQ come from the germline V gene (reference sequence). The CDR3 runs 13 residues. V was pared by 2 bases and J by 6 bases, with 11 bases between. The CDR3 DNA reads TGTGCCAGCAGCTTATCGCAGGGAAGCGAGCAGTACTTC. Its protein is CASSLSQGSEQYF.

This chain connects TRBV28 to TRBJ1-1, with D tentatively TRBD1 (6 bases). Trimming took 0 bases from V and 0 from J, leaving 11 bases between them. There are 16 residues in the CDR3. In germline, CDR1 is MDHEN, CDR2 SYDVKM. This CDR3 is CASSLWSGDMNTEAFF. In nucleotides, the CDR3 is TGTGCCAGCAGTTTATGGTCAGGGGACATGAACACTGAAGCTTTCTTT.

This clone was detected once. The chain couples TRBV7-8 to TRBJ2-7; D may be TRBD2 (6 bases). Trimming pared 1 base from V and 3 bases from J, leaving 10 bases between. Germline values: CDR1 SGHVS, CDR2 FQNEAQ. The CDR3 covers 14 residues. The CDR3 coding sequence is TGTGCCAGCAGCTTAGGGGGAGGCGTCTACGAGCAGTACTTC. Translated: CASSLGGGVYEQYF.

The gene calls are TRBV4-2 and TRBJ2-1, with 8 positions matching TRBD2. Germline V lookup: CDR1 LGHNA, CDR2 YNFKEQ. CDR3 size: 16 residues. The trim removed 0 bases at V and 1 base at J, leaving 2 bases unmatched. The CDR3 DNA follows: TGTGCCAGCAGCCAAGAAGCTAGCGGGTCCTACAATGAGCAGTTCTTC. Its translation is CASSQEASGSYNEQFF.

The rearrangement uses TRBV4-2 and TRBJ2-3, with D perhaps matching TRBD2 (5 bases). Trimming took off 0 bases at V and 1 base at J, with 14 bases between the two ends. CDR1 is LGHNA, CDR2 YNFKEQ, per germline. The CDR3 runs to 17 residues. As DNA, the CDR3 is TGTGCCAGCAGCCAAGAAAGTGGCGGGTACCGCACAGATACGCAGTATTTT. Translation gives CASSQESGGYRTDTQYF.

J is TRBJ1-6 and V is TRBV9, with 10 bases that match TRBD1. The junction had 4 bases not matched to a gene; V was cut back by 0 bases and J by 10 bases. CDR1 and CDR2 from the germline V gene are SGDLS and YYNGEE. The CDR3 has 15 residues. The CDR3 sequence is CASSVAGTGESPLHF. In DNA, the CDR3 is TGTGCCAGCAGCGTAGCCGGGACAGGGGAATCACCCCTCCACTTT.

This chain uses TRBV6-1 with TRBJ2-1; D possibly corresponds to TRBD2 (5 bases). This CDR3 has 16 residues. Trimming removed 3 bases at V and 2 bases at J, with 14 bases between. In germline, CDR1 is MNHNS, CDR2 SASEGT. The CDR3: CASSENLAATYNEQFF. The CDR3, as DNA: TGTGCCAGCAGTGAGAACCTAGCTGCCACCTACAATGAGCAGTTCTTC.

This clone was observed a single time. The rearrangement uses TRBV5-6 and TRBJ2-1; 7 bases map to TRBD1. Germline CDR1 is SGHDT and CDR2 is YYEEEE. J gave up 15 bases and V 2 bases, and 14 bases lay outside the gene matches. The CDR3 length is 14 residues. In DNA form, the CDR3 reads TGTGCCAGCAGCTTTGACAGGGTCGGACCCCGGGGGTTCTTC. This sequence encodes CASSFDRVGPRGFF. The full variable domain, in which reference TRBV5-6 and TRBJ2-1 provide the parts outside the CDR3, is DAGVTQSPTHLIKTRGQQVTLRCSPKSGHDTVSWYQQALGQGPQFIFQYYEEEERQRGNFPDRFSGHQFPNYSSELNVNALLLGDSALYLCASSFDRVGPRGFFGPGTRLTVL.

V is TRBV28 and J is TRBJ1-6; 7 positions agree with TRBD1. CDR3 size: 13 residues. The germline V gene encodes CDR1 MDHEN and CDR2 SYDVKM. Losses at the gene ends were 7 bases for V and 8 bases for J; bases not matched to a gene: 5. This CDR3 reads CASIDRVYSPLHF. The CDR3 DNA follows: TGTGCCAGCATTGACAGGGTATATTCACCCCTCCACTTT.

This rearrangement joins TRBV18 to TRBJ1-5; 7 bases are a match to TRBD1. The germline V gene encodes CDR1 KGHSH and CDR2 LQKENI. The junction had 13 bases not matched to a gene; V was cut back by 6 bases and J by 11 bases. The CDR3 has 14 amino acids. The CDR3 protein is CASSPGTDGMAQHF. In DNA, the CDR3 is TGTGCCAGCTCTCCCGGGACAGACGGGATGGCCCAGCATTTT. Filled out from reference TRBV18 and TRBJ1-5, the complete variable domain reads NAGVMQNPRHLVRRRGQEARLRCSPMKGHSHVYWYRQLPEEGLKFMVYLQKENIIDESGMPKERFSAEFPKEGPSILRIQQVVRGDSAAYFCASSPGTDGMAQHFGDGTRLSIL.

This clone is a singleton in its sample. This sequence joins TRBV28 and TRBJ1-1, with 7 bases aligning to TRBD1. This CDR3 comprises 13 residues. The ends lost 11 bases at V and 5 bases at J; junction bases unmatched: 11. Germline lookup yields CDR1 MDHEN and CDR2 SYDVKM. This CDR3 reads CAGKGQQGTEAFF. DNA for the CDR3: TGTGCCGGTAAGGGACAGCAGGGGACTGAAGCTTTCTTT.

This clone came up once. This rearrangement joins TRBV7-8 to TRBJ2-5; 9 bases line up with TRBD2. Unmatched junction bases numbered 13, after V lost 1 base and J lost 1 base. CDR1 is SGHVS, CDR2 FQNEAQ, per germline. This CDR3 has 19 residues. CDR3 loop: CASSLEVVVGGGAQETQYF. CDR3 in DNA: TGTGCCAGCAGCTTAGAAGTGGTCGTTGGCGGGGGGGCCCAAGAGACCCAGTACTTC.

This clone has just a few counts. The gene calls are TRBV6-6 and TRBJ1-6; TRBD1 matches 9 bases. This CDR3 has 16 residues. The J segment lost 10 bases and the V segment lost 2 bases, leaving 9 bases of the junction unmatched. Germline CDR1 and CDR2: MNHNY and SVGAGI (reference sequence). CDR3 loop: CASSYGGGTGKSPLHF. The CDR3 region has the DNA TGTGCCAGCAGTTACGGAGGTGGGACAGGGAAATCACCCCTCCACTTT.

The chain combines TRBV4-2 with TRBJ1-1; tentatively, D is TRBD1 (6 bases). Germline V gene data show CDR1 as LGHNA and CDR2 as YNFKEQ. V was cut by 1 base and J by 6 bases, with 12 bases left in between. CDR3 length equals 14 residues. This CDR3 is CASSQVSGDPEAFF. In DNA form, the CDR3 reads TGTGCCAGCAGCCAAGTATCAGGGGATCCTGAAGCTTTCTTT.

The rearrangement uses TRBV2 and TRBJ1-3, with D maybe TRBD1 (6 bases). The CDR3 contains 14 residues. Trimming pared 6 bases from V and 0 bases from J, leaving 9 bases between. CDR1 is SNHLY, CDR2 FYNNEI, per germline. CDR3 amino acids: CASRTGHSGNTIYF. The CDR3 DNA follows: TGTGCCAGCAGGACAGGACACTCTGGAAACACCATATATTTT.

V usage is TRBV4-3 and J usage is TRBJ1-2; 8 nucleotides line up with TRBD1. The CDR3 has 15 amino acids. Per germline, CDR1 LGHNA and CDR2 YSLEER. J lost 8 bases, V lost 5 bases, and 13 bases had no gene match. The CDR3 sequence is CASSYRGTGGEGYTF. In DNA, the CDR3 is TGCGCCAGCAGCTACCGAGGGACAGGAGGTGAGGGCTACACCTTC.

The chain recombines TRBV18 with TRBJ2-5; TRBD2 matches at 15 bases. Trimming cost V 3 bases and J 10 bases; bases outside gene matches: 6. Germline loops: CDR1 KGHSH, CDR2 LQKENI. This CDR3 is 15 amino acids long. This CDR3 is CASSPGTSGRRIQYF. CDR3 DNA: TGTGCCAGCTCACCCGGGACTAGCGGGAGGCGAATCCAGTACTTC.

CDR3 amino acids: CASSVRGRIAGSRRGGELFF. CDR3 sequence (DNA): TGTGCCAGCAGCGTACGAGGAAGAATAGCGGGGTCCCGGCGGGGCGGGGAGCTGTTTTTT. The chain employs TRBV9 and TRBJ2-2; 8 positions match TRBD2. Germline CDR1 is SGDLS and CDR2 is YYNGEE. J was trimmed by 7 bases and V by 1 base; bases with no gene match: 21. CDR3 length: 20 residues.

V usage is TRBV6-2 or TRBV6-3 and J usage is TRBJ1-4, with 8 positions matching TRBD1. The germline V gene encodes CDR1 MNHEY and CDR2 SVGEGT. The CDR3 totals 15 residues. Germline trimming cut 4 bases from V and 8 bases from J; bases unmatched to any gene: 9. CDR3 amino acids: CASSWGQERNEKLFF. CDR3 bases: TGTGCCAGCAGTTGGGGACAGGAGCGGAACGAAAAACTGTTTTTT.

The V and J genes are TRBV5-1 and TRBJ2-2, with D maybe TRBD1 (5 bases). CDR3 size: 16 residues. V was trimmed by 0 bases and J by 4 bases, leaving 13 bases between them. Germline CDR1 SGHRS, CDR2 YFSETQ. CDR3 region: CASSLDATVTTGELFF. CDR3 DNA: TGCGCCAGCAGCTTGGACGCGACAGTAACCACCGGGGAGCTGTTTTTT.